A single sample gave rise to the 17 T cell receptor beta chains below, sequenced in a study of shared clonotypes between healthy human individuals. This table comes from immunoSEQ multiplex PCR, and its TCRdb copy is limited to in-frame clones, with some not included. The sample includes about 1,800,000 clones, roughly 95% of them seen just once. CD45RO-negative cells were positively selected for CCR7, leaving out terminally differentiated effector memory CD45RA+ cells. Sample: naive CD8+ T cells sorted from blood. Receptors were obtained from a man aged 18-30 years in good health.

The rearrangement uses TRBV5-4 and TRBJ2-1, with D tentatively TRBD1 (6 bases). V lost 4 bases and J lost 3, with 11 bases in between. CDR3 length: 14 amino acids. Germline lookup yields CDR1 SGHNT and CDR2 YYREEE (reference sequence). The CDR3 DNA reads TGTGCCAGCAGCCCTCGGGACATCTACAATGAGCAGTTCTTC. This translates into CASSPRDIYNEQFF.

A note on this clone: A junction end diverges from the germline sequence, so it may reflect a read error. The genes are TRBV7-7 and TRBJ2-3, with TRBD1 matching 10 bases. Germline V gives CDR1 SSHAT, CDR2 FNYEAQ (reference sequence). This CDR3 contains 14 residues. CDR3 sequence: CASSRDRGPDTQYF. The CDR3 region has the DNA TGTGCTAGCAGTCGGGACAGGGGCCCAGATACGCAGTATTTT.

The gene calls are TRBV6-1 and TRBJ2-7; TRBD1 agrees at 10 bases. V was pared by 5 bases and J by 2 bases, with 6 bases of the junction left unmatched. This CDR3 has 15 amino acids. Germline CDR1 is MNHNS and CDR2 is SASEGT. The CDR3 DNA reads as TGTGCCAGCAGTCCGGGACAGGGGTTCGCCTACGAGCAGTACTTC. Translating it yields CASSPGQGFAYEQYF.

V usage is TRBV6-1 and J usage is TRBJ2-5, with TRBD2 matching over 10 bases. Trimming cost V 3 bases and J 4 bases; bases outside gene matches: 11. The germline CDR1 and CDR2 sequences are MNHNS and SASEGT. The CDR3 contains 17 residues. The CDR3, as DNA: TGTGCCAGCAGTGACAACCCAGCGGGAGGGCCGAGAGAGACCCAGTACTTC. Translated, it gives CASSDNPAGGPRETQYF.

The rearrangement uses TRBV5-1 and TRBJ2-1; D gene uncertain. The CDR3 runs 16 residues. Per the germline V gene, CDR1 is SGHRS and CDR2 is YFSETQ. Trimming stripped 1 base from V and 3 bases from J, with 14 bases between. CDR3 bases: TGCGCCAGCAGCTTGCTCGGCGAGGAGTTCTACAATGAGCAGTTCTTC. This sequence encodes CASSLLGEEFYNEQFF.

This sequence joins TRBV14 and TRBJ2-7; 9 bases line up with TRBD2. The germline V gene encodes CDR1 SGHDN and CDR2 FVKESK. V lost 4 bases to trimming and J lost 0 bases; unmatched junction nucleotides: 4. This CDR3 region has 15 residues. CDR3 sequence: CASSPGLALSYEQYF. The CDR3 coding sequence is TGTGCCAGCAGCCCAGGACTAGCGCTCTCCTACGAGCAGTACTTC. Combining the CDR3 with reference TRBV14 and TRBJ2-7 gives the whole variable domain EAGVTQFPSHSVIEKGQTVTLRCDPISGHDNLYWYRRVMGKEIKFLLHFVKESKQDESGMPNNRFLAERTGGTYSTLKVQPAELEDSGVYFCASSPGLALSYEQYFGPGTRLTVT.

V is TRBV30 and J is TRBJ2-6, with D possibly TRBD2 on 6 matching bases. Germline V gives CDR1 GTSNPN, CDR2 SVGIG (reference sequence). V was clipped by 3 bases and J by 4 bases, with 10 bases between them. This CDR3 is built from 14 residues. The CDR3 protein is CAWSGLSGANVLTF. The CDR3 DNA follows: TGTGCCTGGAGCGGACTATCGGGGGCCAACGTCCTGACTTTC.

The rearrangement uses TRBV29-1 and TRBJ1-3; no firm D call. The CDR3 has 15 amino acids. From germline, CDR1 is SQVTM and CDR2 ANQGSEA. V lost 0 bases, J lost 0 bases, and 9 bases lay in between. The CDR3 sequence is CSVEDQGISGNTIYF. CDR3 bases: TGCAGCGTTGAAGATCAAGGGATCTCTGGAAACACCATATATTTT.

The V call is TRBV29-1, the J call TRBJ1-3, with D perhaps TRBD1 (6 bases). Trimming stripped 1 base from V and 0 bases from J, with 10 bases between. This CDR3 is built from 15 residues. From germline, CDR1 is SQVTM and CDR2 ANQGSEA. CDR3 sequence: CSVEGTESSGNTIYF. The CDR3, as DNA: TGCAGCGTTGAAGGGACAGAGAGCTCTGGAAACACCATATATTTT.

The J gene is TRBJ1-3, the V gene TRBV7-9; 7 nucleotides match TRBD1. CDR1 SEHNR and CDR2 FQNEAQ come from the germline V gene (reference sequence). There are 17 residues in the CDR3. With V trimmed by 5 bases and J by 4 bases, 14 bases remained unmatched. The CDR3 nucleotides read TGTGCCAGCAGCCAAAGTCACATTACAGGGGCCGGAAACACCATATATTTT. Its translation is CASSQSHITGAGNTIYF.

The chain employs TRBV7-9 and TRBJ2-1; 7 bases match TRBD1. In germline, CDR1 is SEHNR, CDR2 FQNEAQ (reference sequence). The junction had 7 bases not matched to a gene; V was cut back by 5 bases and J by 6 bases. The CDR3 totals 14 residues. CDR3 protein: CASSQWDRSNEQFF. The CDR3 DNA reads TGTGCCAGCAGCCAATGGGACAGATCCAATGAGCAGTTCTTC.

This clone has a single count. The chain is built from TRBV13 and TRBJ2-3; tentative D call: TRBD2 (6 bases). Germline values: CDR1 PRHDT, CDR2 FYEKMQ (reference sequence). CDR3 length: 16 residues. V was pared by 1 base and J by 1 base, with 12 bases between. The CDR3 sequence: CASSLAGRGGTDTQYF. CDR3 sequence (DNA): TGTGCCAGCAGCTTAGCCGGGAGAGGCGGCACAGATACGCAGTATTTT.

This rearrangement joins TRBV9 to TRBJ2-1, with D tentatively TRBD1 or TRBD2 (5 bases each). Germline V CDR1 and CDR2: SGDLS, YYNGEE. The CDR3 loop spans 17 amino acids. The V end was cut by 4 bases, the J end by 0 bases, with 17 bases between. CDR3: CASSTEGTATSYNEQFF. The CDR3 DNA reads as TGTGCCAGCAGCACAGAAGGGACCGCAACCTCCTACAATGAGCAGTTCTTC. Variable domain in full (rest from reference TRBV9 and TRBJ2-1): DSGVTQTPKHLITATGQRVTLRCSPRSGDLSVYWYQQSLDQGLQFLIQYYNGEERAKGNILERFSAQQFPDLHSELNLSSLELGDSALYFCASSTEGTATSYNEQFFGPGTRLTVL.

The chain couples TRBV11-2 to TRBJ1-2, with D perhaps matching TRBD1 (5 bases). The ends were cut back, 0 bases at V and 7 bases at J, with 9 bases in the middle. The length of the CDR3 is 13 residues. The V gene's germline CDR1 is SGHAT and CDR2 FQNNGV. The CDR3 here is CASSLEYGGGYTF. In DNA form, the CDR3 reads TGTGCCAGCAGCTTAGAGTACGGGGGTGGCTACACCTTC.

This clone was counted a single time. J is TRBJ1-3 and V is TRBV7-9, with D unresolved. The V gene's germline CDR1 is SEHNR and CDR2 FQNEAQ (reference sequence). There are 17 residues in the CDR3. The V gene lost 5 bases and the J gene lost 0 bases, with 17 bases spanning the gap. DNA for the CDR3: TGTGCCAGCAGCCCCATGGAGGGCTTGCCCTCTGGAAACACCATATATTTT. It encodes CASSPMEGLPSGNTIYF.

The rearrangement links TRBV6-5 to TRBJ2-1; 9 positions agree with TRBD2. J gave up 6 bases and V 0 bases, and 6 bases lay outside the gene matches. The CDR3 has 16 amino acids. Germline lookup yields CDR1 MNHEY and CDR2 SVGAGI. CDR3 in DNA: TGTGCCAGCAGTTACTCATTGTCTAGCGGGGCCAATGAGCAGTTCTTC. Translation: CASSYSLSSGANEQFF.

This chain connects TRBV7-6 to TRBJ1-6, with D possibly matching TRBD1 (5 bases). This CDR3 region has 15 residues. The V end lost 2 bases, the J end lost 7 bases, and 12 bases lay between the germline ends. Per germline, CDR1 SGHVS and CDR2 FNYEAQ. CDR3 in DNA: TGTGCCAGCAGCTTATATGACAGTCGGAATTCACCCCTCCACTTT. Protein sequence: CASSLYDSRNSPLHF.